These T cell receptor beta chains were read from a single sample in a study of vaccination effects on CD4 cells after COVID-19. Their antigens remain unidentified. Sequencing was performed with immunoSEQ multiplex PCR; in TCRdb, only in-frame clones are kept and a portion is missing. The top ten clones hold 12% of a sample with 55,000 to 80,000 clones, about 80% of them seen once. This sample comprised CD4+ T cells from PBMCs cultured with SARS-CoV-2 spike peptides, obtained before COVID-19 vaccination. Receptors originate from a human donor who received a COVID-19 vaccine. CDR3s include the opening cysteine and the closing phenylalanine or tryptophan. D genes are given only for firm matches. Clone size appears in some rows only: once, few, many, or a class for an expanded clone.

abundance: NA; d_gene: NA; j_gene: TRBJ1-5; v_gene: TRBV9; CDR3nt: TGTGCCAGCAGCGTAGGACCAGGGGGCAATCAGCCCCAGCATTTT; CDR3aa: CASSVGPGGNQPQHF
abundance: NA; d_gene: TRBD1; j_gene: TRBJ2-1; v_gene: TRBV7-7; CDR3nt: TGTGCCAGCAGCCGGGACAGGACGTCCTACAATGAGCAGTTCTTC; CDR3aa: CASSRDRTSYNEQFF
abundance: NA; d_gene: NA; j_gene: TRBJ1-2; v_gene: TRBV6-5; CDR3nt: TGTGCCAGCAGTTACCGGGGGTATGGCTACACCTTC; CDR3aa: CASSYRGYGYTF
abundance: NA; d_gene: NA; j_gene: TRBJ2-5; v_gene: TRBV3-1/TRBV3-2; CDR3nt: TGTGCCAGCAGCCATAGCAGCCAAGAGACCCAGTACTTC; CDR3aa: CASSHSSQETQYF
abundance: NA; d_gene: TRBD2; j_gene: TRBJ2-5; v_gene: TRBV20-1; CDR3nt: TGCAGTGCTAGTTACAGCGGGGAGGAGACCCAGTACTTC; CDR3aa: CSASYSGEETQYF
abundance: NA; d_gene: NA; j_gene: TRBJ1-4; v_gene: TRBV10-3; CDR3nt: TGTGCCATCAGTAGAACAGCAGGGGAAACTAATGAAAAACTGTTTTTT; CDR3aa: CAISRTAGETNEKLFF
abundance: NA; d_gene: NA; j_gene: TRBJ2-1; v_gene: TRBV10-1; CDR3nt: TGCGCCAGCAGGGGGGGCTACAATGAGCAGTTCTTC; CDR3aa: CASRGGYNEQFF
abundance: NA; d_gene: TRBD1; j_gene: TRBJ2-3; v_gene: TRBV10-3; CDR3nt: TGTGCCATCAGTGAGCCAGGACAGGGGGCAACAGATACGCAGTATTTT; CDR3aa: CAISEPGQGATDTQYF
abundance: NA; d_gene: NA; j_gene: TRBJ1-2; v_gene: TRBV3-1/TRBV3-2; CDR3nt: TGTGCCAGCAGCCAAGGGCAGCGGGGCTACACCTTC; CDR3aa: CASSQGQRGYTF
abundance: few; d_gene: NA; j_gene: TRBJ2-2; v_gene: TRBV7-9; CDR3nt: TGTGCCAGCAGCTTATTTACATTTACCGGGGAGCTGTTTTTT; CDR3aa: CASSLFTFTGELFF
abundance: NA; d_gene: NA; j_gene: TRBJ2-6; v_gene: TRBV6-6; CDR3nt: TGTGCCAGCAGCGACCCGGGGGGGGCCAACGTCCTGACTTTC; CDR3aa: CASSDPGGANVLTF
abundance: few; d_gene: NA; j_gene: TRBJ1-2; v_gene: TRBV6-1; CDR3nt: TGTGCCAGCAGTGAACCGACAGGTATGGGCTACACCTTC; CDR3aa: CASSEPTGMGYTF
abundance: NA; d_gene: NA; j_gene: TRBJ2-5; v_gene: TRBV30; CDR3nt: TGTGCCTGGACCAGCGGCCAAGAGACCCAGTACTTC; CDR3aa: CAWTSGQETQYF
abundance: NA; d_gene: TRBD1; j_gene: TRBJ1-1; v_gene: TRBV6-2/TRBV6-3; CDR3nt: TGTGCCAGCAGCACGATGGGACAGTTGAACACTGAAGCTTTCTTT; CDR3aa: CASSTMGQLNTEAFF
abundance: NA; d_gene: TRBD1; j_gene: TRBJ1-5; v_gene: TRBV19; CDR3nt: TGTGCCAGTACTACGGACAGGGGCAATCAGCCCCAGCATTTT; CDR3aa: CASTTDRGNQPQHF
abundance: NA; d_gene: NA; j_gene: TRBJ1-1; v_gene: TRBV6-2/TRBV6-3; CDR3nt: TGTGCCAGCAGCCTAAGAAAGGTGGGAATGAACACTGAAGCTTTCTTT; CDR3aa: CASSLRKVGMNTEAFF
abundance: NA; d_gene: NA; j_gene: TRBJ1-2; v_gene: TRBV7-2; CDR3nt: TGTGCCAGCAGCTCCAAGTCTGGTAATAACTATGGCTACACCTTC; CDR3aa: CASSSKSGNNYGYTF
abundance: NA; d_gene: NA; j_gene: TRBJ2-1; v_gene: TRBV5-1; CDR3nt: TGCGCCAGCAGCTTAGGCTTACCCCCCTCCTACAATGAGCAGTTCTTC; CDR3aa: CASSLGLPPSYNEQFF
abundance: NA; d_gene: NA; j_gene: TRBJ2-5; v_gene: TRBV30; CDR3nt: TGTGCCTGGAGTGTATGGGGGGCGTACCAAGAGACCCAGTACTTC; CDR3aa: CAWSVWGAYQETQYF
abundance: few; d_gene: NA; j_gene: TRBJ2-1; v_gene: TRBV28; CDR3nt: TGTGCCAGCAGACCAACCGGGCAGGCGTCCTCGTTCTTC; CDR3aa: CASRPTGQASSFF
abundance: NA; d_gene: NA; j_gene: TRBJ2-5; v_gene: TRBV5-1; CDR3nt: TGCGCCAGCAGCTTGGGGTTTGGAGAGACCCAGTACTTC; CDR3aa: CASSLGFGETQYF
abundance: once; d_gene: NA; j_gene: TRBJ2-5; v_gene: TRBV2; CDR3nt: TGTGCCAGCAGTGAAGCGCTTCCAGGGCGAGAGACCCAGTACTTC; CDR3aa: CASSEALPGRETQYF